Sequencing of this T cell receptor beta chain was carried out in a study of shared clonotypes between healthy human individuals. Study details: The study drew on two women and a few men aged 18 to 49 as donors. Whole-study results and caveats: Large sequencing depth failed to make sorted-subset sequencing complete, rarefaction showed. The naive CD4 repertoires of a handful of donors were compared, and approximately 5.3% of clonotypes were shared. Collection of samples was limited to blood; tissue repertoires likely differ.

Generated by immunoSEQ multiplex PCR, the TCRdb table keeps only in-frame clones and is missing some. The sample has some 1 million clones, approximately 70% seen once. Note on this clone: The antigen is undetermined.

Specimen: memory CD4+ T cells sorted from blood. Subset specified: CD45RA-negative fraction. The source of this sequence is a man aged 18 to 29 in good health.

CDR3 DNA: TGTGCCAGCAGCTTAAAACTAGCGGAGACAGATACGCAGTATTTT. This codes for CASSLKLAETDTQYF. The J gene is TRBJ2-3, the V gene TRBV7-6; 8 bases are a match to TRBD2. V dropped 2 bases and J dropped 3; count of bases not matched to a gene: 4. This CDR3 is 15 amino acids long. Germline assignment: CDR1 SGHVS and CDR2 FNYEAQ.